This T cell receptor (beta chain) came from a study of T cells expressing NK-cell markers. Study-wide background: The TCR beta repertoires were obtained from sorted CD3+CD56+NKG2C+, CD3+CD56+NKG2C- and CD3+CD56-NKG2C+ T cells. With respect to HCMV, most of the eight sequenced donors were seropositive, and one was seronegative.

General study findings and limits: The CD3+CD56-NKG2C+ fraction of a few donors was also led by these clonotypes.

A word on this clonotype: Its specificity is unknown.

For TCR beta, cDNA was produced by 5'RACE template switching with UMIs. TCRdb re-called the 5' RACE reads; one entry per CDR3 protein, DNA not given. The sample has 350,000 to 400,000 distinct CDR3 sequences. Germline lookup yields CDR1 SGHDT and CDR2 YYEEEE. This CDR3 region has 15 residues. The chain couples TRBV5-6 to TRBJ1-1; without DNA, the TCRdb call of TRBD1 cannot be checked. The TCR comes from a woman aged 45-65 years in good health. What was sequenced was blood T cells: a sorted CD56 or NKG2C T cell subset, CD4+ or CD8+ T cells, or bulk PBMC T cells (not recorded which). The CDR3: CASSPQGRGNTEAFF.